This T cell receptor beta chain was captured by sequencing in a study of T cell repertoires in cytomegalovirus infection. For the study at large: Evidence of both CMV infection and a matching HLA type came from public TCR beta signatures.

Study-level results: Of the TCR beta families, the public ones yielded a cumulative frequency that identified carriers of CMV plus the relevant HLA. The ex vivo response showed dominance by HLA-C-restricted CMV-specific TCR beta clonotypes.

One entry per CDR3 protein, called by TCRdb with MiXCR from the reads. The sample holds about 490,000 distinct CDR3 sequences, 10% to 12% seen once. In its sample, this clonotype was seen many times. Its antigen is still unknown. V shed 11 bases and J 7 bases; nucleotides not matched to a gene: 15. Germline-derived CDR1 and CDR2 are SGHVS and FQNEAQ. CDR3 length equals 14 residues. The clonotype comes from a human donor in good health (CMV status not recorded). Some clones in this sample may be carry-over from other donors' samples. J is TRBJ2-7 and V is TRBV7-8; 9 bases are a match to TRBD1. Sequencing was carried out using PBMCs. CDR3 sequence: CAVTGTGIYREQYF. CDR3 DNA sequence: TGTGCCGTCACGGGGACAGGGATATACCGGGAGCAGTACTTC.